One sample yielded the 15 T cell receptor beta chains listed below, sequenced in a study of blood T cell repertoires in COVID-19. The data were produced by immunoSEQ multiplex PCR, yet TCRdb's version contains in-frame clones alone and is incomplete. The sample consists of 150,000 to 200,000 clones, roughly nine tenths of them appearing once. Input material: PBMCs or T cells enriched from blood (not recorded which). The origin of the receptors is a woman aged 40 to 49 in a cohort exposed to, infected with or recovered from COVID-19 (not recorded which).

The V gene is TRBV7-8, the J gene TRBJ2-5, with D possibly matching TRBD2 (6 bases). The V gene's germline CDR1 is SGHVS and CDR2 FQNEAQ. The CDR3 totals 16 residues. Trimming removed 0 bases from V and 4 bases from J, with 15 bases in between. Written as DNA, the CDR3 is TGTGCCAGCAGCTTAGCTAGGGCGGGGTCCAGAGAGACCCAGTACTTC. Protein product: CASSLARAGSRETQYF.

This chain connects TRBV27 to TRBJ2-1; the match to TRBD2 covers 8 bases. J was trimmed by 7 bases and V by 5 bases; bases with no gene match: 10. Germline CDR1 is MNHEY and CDR2 is SMNVEV (reference sequence). The CDR3 has 15 amino acids. For the CDR3, the DNA is TGTGCCAGCAGTCCACACGGGGGGGTCTGGAATGAGCAGTTCTTC. It codes for CASSPHGGVWNEQFF.

The chain couples TRBV7-9 to TRBJ2-3; D is perhaps TRBD1 (6 bases). This CDR3 has 18 amino acids. The germline gives CDR1 SEHNR, CDR2 FQNEAQ (reference sequence). Trimming pared 5 bases from V and 1 base from J, leaving 22 bases between. In nucleotides, the CDR3 is TGTGCCAGCAGCCAAGGACAGTTGGCATTCGGCGGCACAGATACGCAGTATTTT. Its translation is CASSQGQLAFGGTDTQYF.

V usage is TRBV3-1 (or the pseudogene TRBV3-2) and J usage is TRBJ2-7; the match to TRBD2 covers 11 bases. The CDR3 is 16 residues long. The germline gives CDR1 LGHDT, CDR2 YNNKEL (reference sequence). The ends lost 3 bases at V and 0 bases at J; junction bases unmatched: 4. The DNA for the CDR3 is TGTGCCAGCAGCCAGGGACTAGCGGCTAACTCCTACGAGCAGTACTTC. It codes for CASSQGLAANSYEQYF.

The rearrangement uses TRBV11-3 and TRBJ2-1; the D gene is possibly TRBD2 (5 bases). Trimming took off 4 bases at V and 7 bases at J, with 14 bases between the two ends. The CDR3 totals 14 residues. The germline gives CDR1 SGHNT, CDR2 YENEEA. The CDR3 here is CASSSPGLANEQFF. CDR3 sequence (DNA): TGTGCCAGCAGCTCGCCCGGACTGGCGAATGAGCAGTTCTTC. The full variable domain, completed using reference TRBV11-3 and TRBJ2-1, is EAGVVQSPRYKIIEKKQPVAFWCNPISGHNTLYWYLQNLGQGPELLIRYENEEAVDDSQLPKDRFSAERLKGVDSTLKIQPAELGDSAVYLCASSSPGLANEQFFGPGTRLTVL.

V usage is TRBV19 and J usage is TRBJ1-6; D perhaps matches TRBD1 (6 bases). Trimming left V 4 bases short and J 5 bases short, with 12 bases between. Germline CDR1 reads LNHDA; CDR2 reads SQIVND (reference sequence). There are 15 residues in the CDR3. The CDR3 DNA is TGTGCCAGTAGTACAGGGGTAACTAATAATTCACCCCTCCACTTT. This codes for CASSTGVTNNSPLHF.

J is TRBJ2-7 and V is TRBV11-2; 8 nucleotides align to TRBD1. Germline V gene data show CDR1 as SGHAT and CDR2 as FQNNGV. The CDR3 contains 14 residues. V lost 4 bases and J lost 5; bases outside the gene matches: 7. The DNA for the CDR3 is TGTGCCAGCAGCTCTGGACAGGGTTGGGACGAGCAGTACTTC. Its protein product is CASSSGQGWDEQYF.

The rearrangement links TRBV11-2 to TRBJ2-5, with D perhaps matching TRBD2 (6 bases). Germline V gene data show CDR1 as SGHAT and CDR2 as FQNNGV. The CDR3 spans 18 residues. V lost 2 bases, J lost 6 bases, and 25 bases lay in between. The CDR3, as DNA: TGTGCCAGCAGCTTAATCGGAATCGCGGGGCAAATCGGGAAGACCCAGTACTTC. Encoded protein: CASSLIGIAGQIGKTQYF.

The V gene is TRBV9, the J gene TRBJ1-3, with D possibly being TRBD1 (5 bases). V lost 3 bases to trimming and J lost 4 bases, with 8 bases between them. The germline V gene encodes CDR1 SGDLS and CDR2 YYNGEE. This CDR3 contains 13 residues. The CDR3 spells CASSATGGNTIYF. CDR3 coding DNA: TGTGCCAGCAGCGCCACAGGAGGAAACACCATATATTTT.

The chain employs TRBV3-1 (or the pseudogene TRBV3-2) and TRBJ1-1; 9 positions match TRBD1. CDR3 length: 14 amino acids. The germline V gene has CDR1 LGHDT and CDR2 YNNKEL (reference sequence). J was trimmed by 4 bases and V by 4 bases; bases with no gene match: 4. The CDR3 DNA reads TGTGCCAGCAGCCCTAAGACAGGGGGCACTGAAGCTTTCTTT. Translation gives CASSPKTGGTEAFF.

This clone appeared a single time. V usage is TRBV11-2 and J usage is TRBJ2-1; TRBD2 matches at 10 bases. J gave up 6 bases and V 5 bases, and 4 bases lay outside the gene matches. Germline loops: CDR1 SGHAT, CDR2 FQNNGV. The CDR3 has 14 residues. Here the CDR3 DNA reads TGTGCCAGCAGCAGCGGGGGGGCCTTCAATGAGCAGTTCTTC. It specifies CASSSGGAFNEQFF.

This clone showed up just once. The rearrangement links TRBV6-5 to TRBJ1-1, with D possibly being TRBD1 (5 bases). The germline V gene has CDR1 MNHEY and CDR2 SVGAGI. Trimming removed 2 bases from V and 1 base from J, with 8 bases in between. This CDR3 has 14 residues. The CDR3, as DNA: TGTGCCAGCAGTTACCCCGACAGGAACACTGAAGCTTTCTTT. Encoded protein: CASSYPDRNTEAFF.

The genes are TRBV15 and TRBJ2-3; 9 nucleotides align to TRBD2. The CDR3 contains 15 residues. With V trimmed by 3 bases and J by 4 bases, 5 bases remained unmatched. The germline CDR1 and CDR2 sequences are LNHNV and YYDKDF (reference sequence). The CDR3 is CATSSAGGWADTQYF. The CDR3 DNA follows: TGTGCCACCAGCAGCGCGGGGGGGTGGGCAGATACGCAGTATTTT.

This sequence joins TRBV4-1 and TRBJ2-5; D possibly corresponds to TRBD1 (5 bases). Between the trimmed V and J ends, which lost 3 bases and 3 bases, there was a span of 14 bases. Germline CDR1 MGHRA, CDR2 YSYEKL. CDR3 length: 15 amino acids. The CDR3 is CASSHVSGAEETQYF. CDR3 bases: TGCGCCAGCAGCCACGTTTCTGGGGCCGAAGAGACCCAGTACTTC.

This sequence joins TRBV5-4 and TRBJ2-2, with 12 bases identical to TRBD2. CDR1 and CDR2 (germline): SGHNT, YYREEE (reference sequence). V gave up 4 bases and J gave up 6 bases; unmatched junction bases: 10. The CDR3 extends over 17 amino acids. In DNA, the CDR3 is TGTGCCAGCAGCCTGCTTGAGACTAGCGGGAGTGCCGGGGAGCTGTTTTTT. Its translation: CASSLLETSGSAGELFF.